This TCR beta chain was captured in a study of blood T cell repertoires in COVID-19. Turning to the study itself: In each case, the material was cDNA or gDNA derived from T cells, B-cell-depleted T cells, or PBMCs.

Trimming took 7 bases from V and 7 from J, leaving 20 bases between them. This CDR3 has 14 amino acids. CDR1 is GTSNPN, CDR2 SVGIG, per germline (reference sequence). Those enrolled in Seattle joined during active infection and were followed longitudinally afterward. Only in-frame clones appear in the TCRdb table, and some are missing; sequencing was by immunoSEQ multiplex PCR. In the table there are fewer than 600,000 clones, 80% to 90% of which are singletons. V usage is TRBV30 and J usage is TRBJ1-5; no clear D. The clonotype comes from a young man with COVID-19, enrolled during active disease. Sequenced sample: peripheral blood. The CDR3 protein is CAFGSNLVGQPQHF. The CDR3 coding sequence is TGTGCCTTTGGTTCAAACTTGGTGGGCCAGCCCCAGCATTTT.